The 30 T cell receptor beta chains in this list originate from one sample, sequenced in a study of blood T cell repertoires in COVID-19. The protocol was immunoSEQ multiplex PCR, while the TCRdb copy is restricted to in-frame clones and leaves out a portion. The sample lists 190,000 or so clones, approximately 80% occurring once. The sample was PBMCs or T cells enriched from blood (not recorded which). Receptors were obtained from a man in his forties or fifties who had recovered from COVID-19.

This clone was observed once. The genes are TRBV7-9 and TRBJ1-2; D call uncertain. The CDR3 length is 14 residues. Germline V gives CDR1 SEHNR, CDR2 FQNEAQ (reference sequence). V was pared by 1 base and J by 5 bases, with 11 bases between. The CDR3: CASSLVEEVYGYTF. The DNA of the CDR3 is TGTGCCAGCAGCTTAGTTGAGGAGGTGTATGGCTACACCTTC.

This chain uses TRBV10-3 with TRBJ2-7; 7 bases fit TRBD1. Germline V gene sequence: CDR1 ENHRY, CDR2 SYGVKD. This CDR3 is 15 amino acids long. J was trimmed by 0 bases and V by 5 bases; bases with no gene match: 7. The CDR3 here is CAISRSGTDSYEQYF. CDR3 sequence (DNA): TGTGCCATCAGTAGATCCGGGACAGACTCCTACGAGCAGTACTTC.

The J gene is TRBJ1-1, the V gene TRBV3-1 (or the pseudogene TRBV3-2); D unresolved. CDR3 size: 17 residues. Germline V gene sequence: CDR1 LGHDT, CDR2 YNNKEL (reference sequence). V gave up 0 bases and J gave up 4 bases, with 18 bases separating them. As DNA, the CDR3 is TGTGCCAGCAGCCAAGATCGTCTGGGCTACCTGGGCACTGAAGCTTTCTTT. Its translation is CASSQDRLGYLGTEAFF.

The V gene is TRBV15, the J gene TRBJ2-7, with D possibly TRBD1 on 5 matching bases. The germline CDR1 and CDR2 sequences are LNHNV and YYDKDF (reference sequence). The CDR3 loop spans 13 amino acids. V lost 3 bases to trimming and J lost 2 bases, with 8 bases between them. The CDR3: CATSRDTAYEQYV. The CDR3 DNA is TGTGCCACCAGCAGGGACACCGCCTACGAGCAGTACGTC.

V usage is TRBV3-1 (or the pseudogene TRBV3-2) and J usage is TRBJ2-7; 14 nucleotides align to TRBD2. This CDR3 has 16 residues. Per germline, CDR1 LGHDT and CDR2 YNNKEL (reference sequence). V dropped 6 bases and J dropped 3; count of bases not matched to a gene: 7. CDR3 nucleotide sequence: TGTGCCAGCAGGAGTGAGACTAGCGGGAGGGTCTACGAGCAGTACTTC. It specifies CASRSETSGRVYEQYF.

The chain couples TRBV6-2 or TRBV6-3 to TRBJ2-5, with TRBD2 as a possible D gene (7 bases). V gave up 4 bases and J gave up 7 bases, with 10 bases separating them. This CDR3 is built from 12 residues. Germline V gene sequence: CDR1 MNHEY, CDR2 SVGEGT. This CDR3 reads CASSSGEGTQYF. The CDR3 nucleotides are TGTGCCAGCAGTTCAGGGGAGGGGACCCAGTACTTC.

The chain joins TRBV9 to TRBJ1-6; 7 bases match TRBD1. The CDR3 runs 14 residues. The V gene end was trimmed by 4 bases and the J gene end by 6 bases; junction bases not matched to a gene: 4. Germline-derived CDR1 and CDR2 are SGDLS and YYNGEE. The CDR3 reads CASSPRQGNSPLHF. CDR3 in DNA: TGTGCCAGCAGCCCCCGACAGGGTAATTCACCCCTCCACTTT.

The chain joins TRBV30 to TRBJ1-5, with D perhaps matching TRBD1 (5 bases). The CDR3 covers 14 residues. Germline V gene sequence: CDR1 GTSNPN, CDR2 SVGIG (reference sequence). V was clipped by 2 bases and J by 4 bases, with 12 bases between them. The CDR3 bases are TGTGCCTGGAGTAAGGGACTAACTAATCAGCCCCAGCATTTT. Translation gives CAWSKGLTNQPQHF.

The V call is TRBV28, the J call TRBJ2-1; TRBD2 matches at 8 bases. Trimming took 6 bases from V and 15 from J; bases not matched to a gene: 10. Germline V lookup: CDR1 MDHEN, CDR2 SYDVKM. The CDR3 contains 12 residues. The CDR3 nucleotides read TGTGCCAGCAGGCCTCATCGGACTAGCCTGTTCTTC. It translates to CASRPHRTSLFF.

This chain connects TRBV5-4 to TRBJ1-1, with D maybe TRBD1 (6 bases). The CDR3 extends over 14 amino acids. Trimming took 0 bases from V and 3 from J, leaving 9 bases between them. Germline V gene data show CDR1 as SGHNT and CDR2 as YYREEE (reference sequence). This CDR3 is CASSLGGGYTEAFF. CDR3 in DNA: TGTGCCAGCAGCTTGGGAGGGGGATACACTGAAGCTTTCTTT.

The V call is TRBV28, the J call TRBJ2-7; 9 bases fit TRBD2. The V gene's germline CDR1 is MDHEN and CDR2 SYDVKM. Trimming cost V 1 base and J 5 bases; bases outside gene matches: 15. The CDR3 spans 18 residues. The CDR3 region is CASSLYPGTSSTGDEQYF. The CDR3 DNA sequence: TGTGCCAGCAGTTTATACCCCGGGACTAGCAGTACGGGGGACGAGCAGTACTTC.

J is TRBJ2-1 and V is TRBV10-3; TRBD2 matches 9 bases. This CDR3 is built from 16 residues. V lost 2 bases, J lost 6 bases, and 8 bases stayed unmatched. Germline V CDR1 and CDR2: ENHRY, SYGVKD. In nucleotides, the CDR3 is TGTGCCATCAGTGAGCCGACTAGCGGAGGGGGCAATGAGCAGTTCTTC. It translates to CAISEPTSGGGNEQFF.

This chain connects TRBV18 to TRBJ1-5; 10 bases fit TRBD1. Trimming at V came to 6 bases and at J to 1 base, leaving 6 bases not matched to a gene. This CDR3 has 16 residues. Germline V gene sequence: CDR1 KGHSH, CDR2 LQKENI. CDR3 DNA: TGTGCCAGCTCGACAGGGGGCTGGGGAAGCAATCAGCCCCAGCATTTT. This sequence encodes CASSTGGWGSNQPQHF. Variable domain in full (rest from reference TRBV18 and TRBJ1-5): NAGVMQNPRHLVRRRGQEARLRCSPMKGHSHVYWYRQLPEEGLKFMVYLQKENIIDESGMPKERFSAEFPKEGPSILRIQQVVRGDSAAYFCASSTGGWGSNQPQHFGDGTRLSIL.

The rearrangement joins TRBV11-3 to TRBJ2-2; D may be TRBD2 (5 bases). The ends were cut back, 3 bases at V and 6 bases at J, with 8 bases in the middle. The CDR3 loop spans 13 amino acids. Per germline, CDR1 SGHNT and CDR2 YENEEA. CDR3 nucleotides: TGTGCCAGCAGCTTTGCGGGTGCCGGGGAGCTGTTTTTT. As protein: CASSFAGAGELFF.

This chain connects TRBV28 to TRBJ1-5; D remains unclear. Germline V gene sequence: CDR1 MDHEN, CDR2 SYDVKM. Trimming stripped 6 bases from V and 2 bases from J, with 11 bases between. This CDR3 contains 14 residues. For the CDR3, the DNA is TGTGCCAGCAGACCCGGGAGTGGCAATCAGCCCCAGCATTTT. Translation: CASRPGSGNQPQHF.

Concerning this clone: One end of the junction does not line up with germline, which may come from a read error. The rearrangement links TRBV6-4 to TRBJ1-5, with unresolved D. The CDR3 consists of 8 residues. Germline V lookup: CDR1 MRHNA, CDR2 SNTAGT. In nucleotides, the CDR3 is TGTGCCAGCAGCGCTACAGATTTT. It yields the protein CASSATDF.

The rearrangement uses TRBV4-1 and TRBJ2-7, with D perhaps matching TRBD2 (6 bases). CDR3 length: 14 amino acids. Germline assignment: CDR1 MGHRA and CDR2 YSYEKL. Trimming pared 4 bases from V and 1 base from J, leaving 11 bases between. CDR3 sequence: CASSPLGRSYEQYF. As DNA, the CDR3 is TGCGCCAGCAGCCCCCTGGGGAGGTCCTACGAGCAGTACTTC.

The gene calls are TRBV27 and TRBJ2-1, with D possibly TRBD2 on 5 matching bases. The CDR3 is 15 amino acids. In germline, CDR1 is MNHEY, CDR2 SMNVEV (reference sequence). Trimming shortened V by 2 bases and J by 0 bases, and 8 bases separated the two germline ends. This CDR3 reads CASSLEGSSYNEQFF. DNA of the CDR3: TGTGCCAGCAGTTTAGAGGGCAGCTCCTACAATGAGCAGTTCTTC.

This chain joins TRBV5-1 and TRBJ2-5; a possible D gene is TRBD2 (5 bases). The CDR3 length is 16 residues. V was trimmed by 0 bases and J by 4 bases, leaving 16 bases between them. Germline V CDR1 and CDR2: SGHRS, YFSETQ. CDR3 loop: CASSLGGGRLTETQYF. In DNA form, the CDR3 reads TGCGCCAGCAGCTTGGGAGGAGGTCGCCTCACAGAGACCCAGTACTTC.

This clone showed up just a few times. The V gene is TRBV2, the J gene TRBJ2-1; the match to TRBD2 covers 10 bases. The CDR3 is 13 amino acids. Germline V CDR1 and CDR2: SNHLY, FYNNEI. J was trimmed by 6 bases and V by 7 bases; bases with no gene match: 3. The CDR3 DNA reads TGTGCCAGCAACGAGCGGGAGGGCAATGAGCAGTTCTTC. It translates to CASNEREGNEQFF.

The genes are TRBV28 and TRBJ2-5; D may be TRBD1 (5 bases). The ends were cut back, 3 bases at V and 7 bases at J, with 21 bases in the middle. Germline CDR1 and CDR2: MDHEN and SYDVKM. The CDR3 is 16 residues long. The CDR3 nucleotides read TGTGCCAGCAGTTTCCACTTCGGCGACAGCAAGAGGACCCAGTACTTC. Translation gives CASSFHFGDSKRTQYF.

V and J are TRBV5-4 and TRBJ1-2, with TRBD1 as a possible D gene (6 bases). There are 13 residues in the CDR3. CDR1 is SGHNT, CDR2 YYREEE, per germline (reference sequence). Trimming stripped 0 bases from V and 6 bases from J, with 9 bases between. The CDR3 loop reads CASSLEQGHGYTF. The CDR3 coding sequence is TGTGCCAGCAGCTTGGAACAGGGACATGGCTACACCTTC.

This clone appeared a single time. This sequence joins TRBV9 and TRBJ2-2, with D perhaps TRBD2 (5 bases). Germline V gives CDR1 SGDLS, CDR2 YYNGEE. The CDR3 has 13 residues. Trimming removed 2 bases at V and 6 bases at J, with 8 bases between. The CDR3 DNA reads as TGTGCCAGCAGCGTGGGAGCGTCCGGGGAGCTGTTTTTT. Amino acid sequence: CASSVGASGELFF.

This clone was recorded only once. The chain recombines TRBV19 with TRBJ1-4, with TRBD1 identical over 10 bases. The CDR3 sequence is 14 residues long. Looked up from germline, CDR1 is LNHDA and CDR2 is SQIVND (reference sequence). V lost 4 bases, J lost 7 bases, and 3 bases stayed unmatched. DNA of the CDR3: TGTGCCAGTAGTAGACAGGGGGCAAGTGAAAAACTGTTTTTT. Its translation is CASSRQGASEKLFF. Full variable domain (missing parts from reference TRBV19 and TRBJ1-4): DGGITQSPKYLFRKEGQNVTLSCEQNLNHDAMYWYRQDPGQGLRLIYYSQIVNDFQKGDIAEGYSVSREKKESFPLTVTSAQKNPTAFYLCASSRQGASEKLFFGSGTQLSVL.

The chain couples TRBV9 to TRBJ2-2, with D maybe TRBD2 (5 bases). V was trimmed by 5 bases and J by 4 bases, leaving 15 bases between them. The CDR3 has 15 residues. Germline values: CDR1 SGDLS, CDR2 YYNGEE. CDR3 DNA sequence: TGTGCCAGCAGTTTTTCGGGGTTTTCCACCGGGGAGCTGTTTTTT. Its protein is CASSFSGFSTGELFF.

The chain couples TRBV7-2 to TRBJ1-2; D is perhaps TRBD1 (5 bases). V was clipped by 1 base and J by 0 bases, with 9 bases between them. The CDR3 totals 15 residues. Germline V gene lookup returns CDR1 SGHTA and CDR2 FQGNSA. CDR3 bases: TGTGCCAGCAGCTTAGTGGGGGGAACTAACTATGGCTACACCTTC. Translating it yields CASSLVGGTNYGYTF.

This chain joins TRBV5-8 and TRBJ2-1; 8 bases align to TRBD2. Per germline, CDR1 SGHTS and CDR2 YDEGEE. This CDR3 spans 17 amino acids. The J segment lost 1 base and the V segment lost 1 base, leaving 7 bases of the junction unmatched. CDR3 sequence reads: CASSLQRLALSYNEQFF. The CDR3 nucleotides are TGTGCCAGCAGCTTGCAGAGACTAGCGCTTTCCTACAATGAGCAGTTCTTC.

This chain connects TRBV7-2 to TRBJ1-6; 8 nucleotides agree with TRBD1. This CDR3 has 14 amino acids. CDR1 SGHTA and CDR2 FQGNSA come from the germline V gene. Trimming removed 3 bases from V and 13 bases from J; junction bases left unmatched: 8. This CDR3 reads CASSFPGTGSPLHF. CDR3 nucleotides: TGTGCCAGCAGCTTCCCCGGGACAGGATCGCCCCTCCACTTT.

This clone appeared a few times. This chain uses TRBV11-3 with TRBJ1-1; TRBD1 matches at 7 bases. The germline V gene has CDR1 SGHNT and CDR2 YENEEA. Trimming cost V 5 bases and J 11 bases; bases outside gene matches: 11. The CDR3 is 13 residues long. The CDR3 bases are TGTGCCAGCAGCCCAGGGGGACAGCCGGGTGCTTTCTTT. As protein: CASSPGGQPGAFF. The full variable domain, completed using reference TRBV11-3 and TRBJ1-1, is EAGVVQSPRYKIIEKKQPVAFWCNPISGHNTLYWYLQNLGQGPELLIRYENEEAVDDSQLPKDRFSAERLKGVDSTLKIQPAELGDSAVYLCASSPGGQPGAFFGQGTRLTVV.

In this sample, this clone turned up a few times. The chain carries TRBV5-4 and TRBJ2-7, with TRBD2 as a possible D gene (5 bases). This CDR3 spans 14 amino acids. V was trimmed by 0 bases and J by 2 bases, leaving 9 bases between them. Germline V gene sequence: CDR1 SGHNT, CDR2 YYREEE (reference sequence). The CDR3 loop reads CASSLVGATYEQYF. In DNA, the CDR3 is TGTGCCAGCAGCTTGGTGGGAGCTACCTACGAGCAGTACTTC.